The 28 T cell receptor beta chains below all came from one sample that was sequenced in a study of T cell responses to AZD1222 COVID-19 vaccine. TCRdb's table, derived via immunoSEQ multiplex PCR, lists solely in-frame clones and lacks some. The data show roughly 180,000 clones, just under 95% seen once. The specimen comprised peripheral blood, sampled 28 days after the second dose of the MenACWY control vaccine. These receptors came from an adult who received the MenACWY meningococcal vaccine as a control.

The rearrangement links TRBV5-1 to TRBJ2-3; 12 bases line up with TRBD2. The CDR3 is made up of 17 amino acids. CDR1 is SGHRS and CDR2 is YFSETQ in the germline V gene. With 0 bases clipped from V and 6 bases from J, the junction kept 8 bases outside the gene matches. CDR3 bases: TGCGCCAGCAGCTTGGTGGGACTAGCGGGCCCTCCGGATACGCAGTATTTT. This gives the protein CASSLVGLAGPPDTQYF.

The rearrangement uses TRBV7-9 and TRBJ1-5; TRBD1 is a possible D gene (5 bases). The CDR3 consists of 14 residues. Germline V CDR1 and CDR2: SEHNR, FQNEAQ (reference sequence). The germline V and J ends were trimmed by 5 bases and 4 bases, with 12 bases remaining between them. CDR3 bases: TGTGCCAGCAGCCGGGGCACAGCTAATCAGCCCCAGCATTTT. It yields the protein CASSRGTANQPQHF.

The CDR3 is CASRPRLYTTYNEQFF. CDR3 nucleotide sequence: TGTGCCAGCAGACCTCGACTTTACACGACCTACAATGAGCAGTTCTTC. J is TRBJ2-1 and V is TRBV27; D unclear. Per germline, CDR1 MNHEY and CDR2 SMNVEV (reference sequence). V was pared by 6 bases and J by 2 bases, with 17 bases between. The CDR3 runs to 16 residues.

This rearrangement joins TRBV2 to TRBJ1-4; D is perhaps TRBD1 (6 bases). The V end lost 4 bases, the J end lost 4 bases, and 19 bases lay between the germline ends. The CDR3 is made up of 17 amino acids. From germline, CDR1 is SNHLY and CDR2 FYNNEI. The chain's CDR3 is CASSVMTGGAFNEKLFF. The CDR3 bases are TGTGCCAGCAGTGTGATGACCGGGGGGGCCTTTAATGAAAAACTGTTTTTT. Variable domain in full (rest from reference TRBV2 and TRBJ1-4): EPEVTQTPSHQVTQMGQEVILRCVPISNHLYFYWYRQILGQKVEFLVSFYNNEISEKSEIFDDQFSVERPDGSNFTLKIRSTKLEDSAMYFCASSVMTGGAFNEKLFFGSGTQLSVL.

V is TRBV19 and J is TRBJ1-3; D remains ambiguous. CDR1 LNHDA and CDR2 SQIVND come from the germline V gene (reference sequence). The CDR3 length is 14 residues. V was trimmed by 9 bases and J by 2 bases, leaving 14 bases between them. Written as DNA, the CDR3 is TGTGCCAGCACTGCGGGCGCGGCTGGAAACACCATATATTTT. Translation: CASTAGAAGNTIYF.

The J gene is TRBJ2-3, the V gene TRBV7-3, with 12 nucleotides matching TRBD2. Germline V gives CDR1 SGHTA, CDR2 FQGTGA. V trimming: 5 bases; J trimming: 2 bases; junction bases outside the gene matches: 11. The CDR3 is 18 amino acids. The chain's CDR3 is CASSNPLAGGSPTDTQYF. Written as DNA, the CDR3 is TGTGCCAGCAGCAATCCACTAGCGGGGGGCTCCCCCACAGATACGCAGTATTTT.

This clone was recorded only once. The V call is TRBV6-5, the J call TRBJ2-7, with a tentative D call TRBD2 (5 bases). The V end lost 0 bases, the J end lost 9 bases, and 15 bases lay between the germline ends. This CDR3 contains 14 residues. Per the germline V gene, CDR1 is MNHEY and CDR2 is SVGAGI. The CDR3 nucleotides read TGTGCCAGCAGTTACTCGAGAGGTGAACTAGGGCAGTACTTC. Translation gives CASSYSRGELGQYF.

The V call is TRBV5-8, the J call TRBJ1-1, with D possibly matching TRBD1 (6 bases). CDR1 is SGHTS, CDR2 YDEGEE, per germline. V dropped 2 bases and J dropped 0 bases, with 11 bases sitting between them. The CDR3 length is 15 residues. CDR3 bases: TGTGCCAGCAGCTTAGCAGGGGTAATGAACACTGAAGCTTTCTTT. This sequence encodes CASSLAGVMNTEAFF.

The chain carries TRBV18 and TRBJ1-2; D is ambiguous. The germline V gene has CDR1 KGHSH and CDR2 LQKENI. Trimming pared 3 bases from V and 4 bases from J, leaving 18 bases between. The CDR3 is made up of 16 amino acids. The CDR3 DNA reads as TGTGCCAGCTCACCTGTCGCATCGGGGTTCGGCTATGGCTACACCTTC. Translated, it gives CASSPVASGFGYGYTF. The full variable domain, completed using reference TRBV18 and TRBJ1-2, is NAGVMQNPRHLVRRRGQEARLRCSPMKGHSHVYWYRQLPEEGLKFMVYLQKENIIDESGMPKERFSAEFPKEGPSILRIQQVVRGDSAAYFCASSPVASGFGYGYTFGSGTRLTVV.

The chain links TRBV6-1 to TRBJ1-4; D is perhaps TRBD1 (5 bases). The CDR3 loop spans 15 amino acids. V lost 1 base and J 8 bases, leaving 14 bases between the germline ends. CDR1 is MNHNS and CDR2 is SASEGT in the germline V gene. For the CDR3, the DNA is TGTGCCAGCAGTGAAGGGACACTGGGTTTGGAAAAACTGTTTTTT. It specifies CASSEGTLGLEKLFF.

This chain uses TRBV6-5 with TRBJ1-6, with TRBD1 identical over 7 bases. CDR3 size: 14 residues. The trim removed 2 bases at V and 7 bases at J, leaving 2 bases unmatched. The germline gives CDR1 MNHEY, CDR2 SVGAGI. CDR3 protein: CASSYRQGNSPLHF. In DNA, the CDR3 is TGTGCCAGCAGTTACCGACAGGGAAATTCACCCCTCCACTTT.

CDR3 DNA sequence: TGTGCCAGCAGCTTGCGGACAGTTGGCTACACCTTC. This translates into CASSLRTVGYTF. V is TRBV5-8 and J is TRBJ1-2; a possible D gene is TRBD1 (6 bases). Trimming stripped 1 base from V and 7 bases from J, with 8 bases between. Germline assignment: CDR1 SGHTS and CDR2 YDEGEE. The CDR3 is made up of 12 amino acids.

This clone appeared a few times. The chain joins TRBV30 to TRBJ2-7, with D possibly TRBD2 on 5 matching bases. Germline CDR1 reads GTSNPN; CDR2 reads SVGIG (reference sequence). There are 14 residues in the CDR3. V lost 2 bases to trimming and J lost 2 bases, with 13 bases between them. The CDR3: CAWSRGVRTYEQYF. CDR3 DNA: TGTGCCTGGAGTCGGGGTGTCAGGACCTACGAGCAGTACTTC.

The chain has TRBV5-1 and TRBJ1-3, with D tentatively TRBD1 (5 bases). Trimming stripped 4 bases from V and 4 bases from J, with 9 bases between. CDR3 length: 13 residues. Germline V gives CDR1 SGHRS, CDR2 YFSETQ. The CDR3 loop reads CASSLDKGNTIYF. As DNA, the CDR3 is TGCGCCAGCAGCCTGGACAAAGGAAACACCATATATTTT.

The chain carries TRBV7-8 and TRBJ1-5; perhaps TRBD1 as D (6 bases). CDR1 and CDR2 from the germline V gene are SGHVS and FQNEAQ. Trimming pared 1 base from V and 1 base from J, leaving 14 bases between. The CDR3 has 17 amino acids. The CDR3 DNA reads TGTGCCAGCAGCTTAGAGGTCAGGGGAATAAGCAATCAGCCCCAGCATTTT. It codes for CASSLEVRGISNQPQHF.

The rearrangement uses TRBV20-1 and TRBJ1-2; D unresolved. Germline CDR1 is DFQATT and CDR2 is SNEGSKA (reference sequence). The ends were cut back, 6 bases at V and 8 bases at J, with 4 bases in the middle. CDR3 size: 8 residues. This CDR3 reads CSAPGYTF. Here the CDR3 DNA reads TGCAGTGCCCCGGGCTACACCTTC.

The V gene is TRBV30, the J gene TRBJ2-7; TRBD2 matches at 9 bases. There are 14 residues in the CDR3. The trim removed 3 bases at V and 2 bases at J, leaving 5 bases unmatched. The germline V gene encodes CDR1 GTSNPN and CDR2 SVGIG (reference sequence). The CDR3: CAWRPAGGAYEQYF. CDR3 bases: TGTGCCTGGAGACCTGCGGGGGGGGCCTACGAGCAGTACTTC.

This chain joins TRBV6-2 or TRBV6-3 and TRBJ1-3; weak D call: TRBD1 (5 bases). Trimming removed 2 bases at V and 0 bases at J, with 14 bases between. Germline lookup yields CDR1 MNHEY and CDR2 SVGEGT. The CDR3 spans 17 residues. The chain's CDR3 is CASSYLDSKVSGNTIYF. The CDR3 DNA reads as TGTGCCAGCAGTTACCTAGACAGCAAGGTCTCTGGAAACACCATATATTTT.

A few counts support this clone. The chain recombines TRBV15 with TRBJ1-4; D remains unclear. CDR1 and CDR2 from the germline V gene are LNHNV and YYDKDF (reference sequence). Trimming took 8 bases from V and 8 from J, leaving 21 bases between them. There are 15 residues in the CDR3. The CDR3 protein is CATGPAGDLREKLFF. The DNA of the CDR3 is TGTGCCACCGGTCCCGCGGGAGACCTACGAGAAAAACTGTTTTTT.

CDR3 in amino acids: CAWSTQVGGVGGYTF. Here the CDR3 DNA reads TGTGCCTGGAGTACCCAGGTCGGGGGAGTGGGTGGCTACACCTTC. The chain carries TRBV30 and TRBJ1-2; D is possibly TRBD1 (5 bases). Trimming stripped 2 bases from V and 7 bases from J, with 20 bases between. CDR1 and CDR2 (germline): GTSNPN, SVGIG (reference sequence). The CDR3 consists of 15 residues.

This sequence joins TRBV7-9 and TRBJ1-6; D may be TRBD1 (6 bases). CDR1 and CDR2 from the germline V gene are SEHNR and FQNEAQ (reference sequence). Trimming removed 4 bases at V and 19 bases at J, with 17 bases between. CDR3 size: 12 residues. The CDR3 spells CASSSTDSLGHF. The CDR3 DNA follows: TGTGCCAGCAGCTCCACGGACAGCCTTGGTCACTTT.

V and J are TRBV7-8 and TRBJ1-2; 9 nucleotides line up with TRBD1. Germline CDR1 reads SGHVS; CDR2 reads FQNEAQ. Germline trimming cut 4 bases from V and 1 base from J; bases unmatched to any gene: 7. The CDR3 has 16 amino acids. The chain's CDR3 is CASSSIPGQGNYGYTF. The CDR3 DNA follows: TGTGCCAGCAGCTCTATTCCGGGACAGGGTAACTATGGCTACACCTTC.

V is TRBV19 and J is TRBJ1-5; tentatively, D is TRBD1 (5 bases). The CDR3 length is 13 residues. The germline V gene encodes CDR1 LNHDA and CDR2 SQIVND (reference sequence). The V end lost 2 bases, the J end lost 5 bases, and 7 bases lay between the germline ends. The CDR3 sequence: CASSIWGDQPQHF. The CDR3 DNA follows: TGTGCCAGTAGTATATGGGGGGATCAGCCCCAGCATTTT.

The chain recombines TRBV30 with TRBJ1-2; D gene ambiguous. Trimming cost V 0 bases and J 2 bases, with 13 bases left between them. The germline V gene has CDR1 GTSNPN and CDR2 SVGIG (reference sequence). This CDR3 has 15 amino acids. CDR3 nucleotides: TGTGCCTGGAGTGTAACGGGCAGAGCAAACTATGGCTACACCTTC. Encoded protein: CAWSVTGRANYGYTF.

V usage is TRBV12-3 or TRBV12-4 and J usage is TRBJ2-2; D not resolved. CDR3 length equals 12 residues. V was pared by 9 bases and J by 2 bases, with 7 bases between. CDR3 nucleotides: TGTGCCAGTTCAATAAACACCGGGGAGCTGTTTTTT. It encodes CASSINTGELFF.

V usage is TRBV28 and J usage is TRBJ2-5; 7 bases are a match to TRBD1. There are 15 residues in the CDR3. The J segment lost 5 bases and the V segment lost 6 bases, leaving 12 bases of the junction unmatched. The germline gives CDR1 MDHEN, CDR2 SYDVKM. The CDR3 DNA sequence: TGTGCCAGCAGACCCACGACAGGGATGAGCGAGACCCAGTACTTC. Amino acids: CASRPTTGMSETQYF. The full variable domain, rest sourced from reference TRBV28 and TRBJ2-5, is DVKVTQSSRYLVKRTGEKVFLECVQDMDHENMFWYRQDPGLGLRLIYFSYDVKMKEKGDIPEGYSVSREKKERFSLILESASTNQTSMYLCASRPTTGMSETQYFGPGTRLLVL.

The CDR3 here is CASSSQGFDYTF. In DNA, the CDR3 is TGTGCCAGCAGCTCCCAGGGGTTCGACTACACCTTC. J is TRBJ1-2 and V is TRBV14; TRBD1 might be the D (6 bases). Germline CDR1 is SGHDN and CDR2 is FVKESK. This CDR3 contains 12 residues. V lost 5 bases and J 10 bases, leaving 14 bases between the germline ends.

The rearrangement uses TRBV2 and TRBJ2-4; D ambiguous. The CDR3 has 14 amino acids. Germline V gene data show CDR1 as SNHLY and CDR2 as FYNNEI. Trimming took 4 bases from V and 0 from J, leaving 7 bases between them. The CDR3 spells CASSGSPAKNIQYF. In DNA form, the CDR3 reads TGTGCCAGCAGTGGAAGTCCAGCCAAAAACATTCAGTACTTC.